This is a list of T cell receptor beta chains from one sample in a study. TCRdb itself ran the RT-PCR reads through MiXCR, one entry per CDR3 protein. Here the sample spans hundreds of thousands of distinct CDR3 sequences, approximately 14% being singletons. The sample taken for sequencing was memory CD4+ T cells from blood. The receptors were sampled from a female donor in good health, serving as a healthy control. Both conserved end residues are part of each CDR3. D genes are given only for firm matches. Clone size is given for some rows only: seen once, a few or many times, or a class if the clone is expanded.

V gene	clone size	D gene	J gene	CDR3 DNA	CDR3 protein
TRBV2	many	.	TRBJ1-1	TGTGCCAGCAGTGTGACAGGCACTGAAGCTTTCTTT	CASSVTGTEAFF
TRBV5-1	few	.	TRBJ2-1	TGCGCCAGCAGTGAGGGTGGGGTCTCCTACAATGAGCAGTTCTTC	CASSEGGVSYNEQFF
TRBV28	few	.	TRBJ2-7	TGTGCCAGCAGTTTTGGGGCCAGAGAGAATTACGAGCAGTACTTC	CASSFGARENYEQYF
TRBV28	.	.	TRBJ2-7	TGTGCCAGCAGTACTCCACCGGGACAAACCTACTACGAGCAGTACTTC	CASSTPPGQTYYEQYF
TRBV12-3/TRBV12-4	few	.	TRBJ1-2	TGTGCCAGCAGTTCCGGTGAGGGTGGCTACACCTTC	CASSSGEGGYTF
TRBV5-1	.	TRBD1	TRBJ1-5	TGCGCCAGCAGCCGACAGGGCGGATTCAATCAGCCCCAGCATTTT	CASSRQGGFNQPQHF
TRBV6-2/TRBV6-3	many	.	TRBJ2-7	TGTGCCAGCAGTTACCCTCGTGATAGCGTGGTGAACGAGCAGTACTTC	CASSYPRDSVVNEQYF
TRBV10-2	many	.	TRBJ1-1	TGCGCCAGCAGTGACCCGGGGCTGAACACTGAAGCTTTCTTT	CASSDPGLNTEAFF
TRBV12-3/TRBV12-4	many	TRBD2	TRBJ2-3	TGTGCCAGCAGTCCTTGGGGGGGGACGCAGTATTTT	CASSPWGGTQYF
TRBV7-6	.	.	TRBJ1-1	TGTGCCAGCAGCTTAAACGTGGGCGAAGCTTTCTTT	CASSLNVGEAFF
TRBV29-1	few	.	TRBJ2-7	TGCAGCGCAGCAGGGGACTACCGAATTTCTACCTACGAGCAGTACTTC	CSAAGDYRISTYEQYF
TRBV5-1	.	TRBD2	TRBJ2-3	TGCGCCAGCAGCTTGGGTAACAGCGGGAGACCAGATACGCAGTATTTT	CASSLGNSGRPDTQYF
TRBV5-6	many	TRBD1	TRBJ2-1	TGTGCCAGCAGCCTAGGACAGGCCCTTTACAATGAGCAGTTCTTC	CASSLGQALYNEQFF
TRBV9	.	.	TRBJ1-1	TGTGCCAGCAGCCCAGCTCACGGCAGGGTCGGCACTGAAGCTTTCTTT	CASSPAHGRVGTEAFF
TRBV20-1	few	TRBD1	TRBJ1-2	TGCAGTGCTAGCTCCGGACAGGGGACTGTTGGCTACACCTTC	CSASSGQGTVGYTF
TRBV5-1	few	.	TRBJ2-1	TGCGCCAGCAGCTTGGACGGGGCCCTCTCCTACAATGAGCAGTTCTTC	CASSLDGALSYNEQFF
TRBV3-1	.	.	TRBJ1-2	TGTGCCAGCAGCCAAGAGGGCAGGGGAGGTGGCTACACCTTC	CASSQEGRGGGYTF
TRBV20-1	.	.	TRBJ2-3	TGCAGTGCTAGAGATATGGGGGGGCCGGGAGATACGCAGTATTTT	CSARDMGGPGDTQYF
TRBV5-1	.	TRBD1	TRBJ2-3	TGCGCCAGCAGCAGTCAGGGGGCCTTCGCAGATACGCAGTATTTT	CASSSQGAFADTQYF
TRBV19	.	.	TRBJ2-5	TGTGCCAGTAGTGTTCAGGTACAAGAGACCCAGTACTTC	CASSVQVQETQYF
TRBV4-2	few	TRBD1	TRBJ1-5	TGTGCCAGCAGCCAACCACAGGGGAATCAGCCCCAGCATTTT	CASSQPQGNQPQHF
TRBV20-1	few	.	TRBJ2-1	TGCAGTGCTAGTCGGTGGGTAAATGAGCAGTTCTTC	CSASRWVNEQFF